This T cell receptor beta chain was identified during a study of blood T cell repertoires in COVID-19. Looking at the study overall: The United States, Italy and Spain were the sources of the acute and convalescent COVID-19 samples.

Here immunoSEQ multiplex PCR was the method, and the copy in TCRdb shows in-frame clones only, minus some. The sample records approximately 220,000 clones, 90% being singletons. Participant-given clinical history determined each cohort assignment. Exposed participants encountered a COVID-19 case during the 2 weeks preceding study entry. This clone was observed a handful of times. Germline CDR1 reads SNHLY; CDR2 reads FYNNEI. There are 14 residues in the CDR3. Trimming pared 7 bases from V and 6 bases from J, leaving 16 bases between. Sequencing was performed on PBMCs or T cells enriched from blood (not recorded which). This rearrangement joins TRBV2 to TRBJ2-1; D is perhaps TRBD2 (6 bases). This sequence was found in a man younger than 45 who had been exposed to COVID-19. CDR3 sequence: CASKVGGDGNEQFF. The CDR3 DNA sequence: TGTGCCAGCAAAGTGGGCGGGGATGGCAATGAGCAGTTCTTC. Filled out from reference TRBV2 and TRBJ2-1, the complete variable domain reads EPEVTQTPSHQVTQMGQEVILRCVPISNHLYFYWYRQILGQKVEFLVSFYNNEISEKSEIFDDQFSVERPDGSNFTLKIRSTKLEDSAMYFCASKVGGDGNEQFFGPGTRLTVL.